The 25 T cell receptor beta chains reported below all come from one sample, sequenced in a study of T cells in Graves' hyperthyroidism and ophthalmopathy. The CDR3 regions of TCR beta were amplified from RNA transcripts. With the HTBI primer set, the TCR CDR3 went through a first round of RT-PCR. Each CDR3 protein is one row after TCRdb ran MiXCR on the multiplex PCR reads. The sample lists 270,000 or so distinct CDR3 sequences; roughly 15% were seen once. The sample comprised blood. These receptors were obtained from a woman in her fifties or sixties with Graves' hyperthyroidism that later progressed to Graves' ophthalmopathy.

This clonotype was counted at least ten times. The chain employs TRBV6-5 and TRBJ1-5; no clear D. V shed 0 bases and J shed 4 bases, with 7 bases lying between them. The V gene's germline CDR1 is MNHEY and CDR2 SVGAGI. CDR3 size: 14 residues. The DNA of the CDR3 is TGTGCCAGCAGTTACTCGGGAGCAAATCAGCCCCAGCATTTT. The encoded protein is CASSYSGANQPQHF.

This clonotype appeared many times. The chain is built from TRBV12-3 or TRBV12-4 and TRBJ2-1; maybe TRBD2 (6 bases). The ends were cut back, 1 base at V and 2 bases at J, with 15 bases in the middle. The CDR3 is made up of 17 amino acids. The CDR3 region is CASSLGFGRSTYNEQFF. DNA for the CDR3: TGTGCCAGCAGTTTAGGGTTCGGGAGAAGTACCTACAATGAGCAGTTCTTC.

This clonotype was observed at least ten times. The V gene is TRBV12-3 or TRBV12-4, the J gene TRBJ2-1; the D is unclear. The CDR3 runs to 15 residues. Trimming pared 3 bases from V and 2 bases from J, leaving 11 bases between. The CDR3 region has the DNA TGTGCCAGCAGTTTTAGTCCCGCTCCCTACAATGAGCAGTTCTTC. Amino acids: CASSFSPAPYNEQFF.

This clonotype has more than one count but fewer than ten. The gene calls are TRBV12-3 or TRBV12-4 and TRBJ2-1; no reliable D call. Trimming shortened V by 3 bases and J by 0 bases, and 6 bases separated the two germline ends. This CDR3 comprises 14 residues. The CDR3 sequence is CASSFSFSYNEQFF. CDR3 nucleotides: TGTGCCAGCAGTTTCTCCTTCTCCTACAATGAGCAGTTCTTC.

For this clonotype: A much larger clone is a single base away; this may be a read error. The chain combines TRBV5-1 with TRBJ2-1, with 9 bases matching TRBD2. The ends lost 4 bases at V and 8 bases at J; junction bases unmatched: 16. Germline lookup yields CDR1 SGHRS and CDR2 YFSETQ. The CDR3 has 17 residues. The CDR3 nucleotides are TGCGCCAGCAGCCCAATTTGGGCGGGAGGGCCTAACGATGAGCAGTTCTTC. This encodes CASSPIWAGGPNDEQFF.

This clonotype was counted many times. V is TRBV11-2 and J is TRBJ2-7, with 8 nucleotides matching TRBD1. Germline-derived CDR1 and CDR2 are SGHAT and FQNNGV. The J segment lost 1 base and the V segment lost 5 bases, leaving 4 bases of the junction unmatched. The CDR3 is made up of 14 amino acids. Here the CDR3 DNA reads TGTGCCAGCAGCCGCGACAGGGGATCCTACGAGCAGTACTTC. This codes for CASSRDRGSYEQYF. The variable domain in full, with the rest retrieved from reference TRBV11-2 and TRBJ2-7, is EAGVAQSPRYKIIEKRQSVAFWCNPISGHATLYWYQQILGQGPKLLIQFQNNGVVDDSQLPKDRFSAERLKGVDSTLKIQPAKLEDSAVYLCASSRDRGSYEQYFGPGTRLTVT.

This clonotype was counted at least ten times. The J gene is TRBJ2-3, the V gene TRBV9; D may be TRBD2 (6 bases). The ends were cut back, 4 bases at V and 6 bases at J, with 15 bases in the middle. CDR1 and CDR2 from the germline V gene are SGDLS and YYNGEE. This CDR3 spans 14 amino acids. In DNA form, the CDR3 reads TGTGCCAGCAGCCCACGGGACTCCGAGGATACGCAGTATTTT. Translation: CASSPRDSEDTQYF.

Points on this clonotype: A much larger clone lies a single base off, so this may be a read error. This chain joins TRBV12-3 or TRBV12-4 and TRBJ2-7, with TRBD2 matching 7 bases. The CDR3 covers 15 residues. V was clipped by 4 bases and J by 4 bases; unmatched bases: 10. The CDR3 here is CASSYRRGEGYEQYF. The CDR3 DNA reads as TGTGCCAGCAGTTACAGACGGGGGGAAGGTTACGAGCAGTACTTC.

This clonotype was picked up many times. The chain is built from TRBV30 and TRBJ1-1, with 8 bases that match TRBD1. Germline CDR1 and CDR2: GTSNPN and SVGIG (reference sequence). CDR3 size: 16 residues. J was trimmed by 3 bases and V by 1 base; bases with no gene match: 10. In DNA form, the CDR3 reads TGTGCCTGGAGTGCGTTGCCAGGGGGCGGGCACACTGAAGCTTTCTTT. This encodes CAWSALPGGGHTEAFF. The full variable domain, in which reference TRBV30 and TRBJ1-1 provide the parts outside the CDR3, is SQTIHQWPATLVQPVGSPLSLECTVEGTSNPNLYWYRQAAGRGLQLLFYSVGIGQISSEVPQNLSASRPQDRQFILSSKKLLLSDSGFYLCAWSALPGGGHTEAFFGQGTRLTVV.

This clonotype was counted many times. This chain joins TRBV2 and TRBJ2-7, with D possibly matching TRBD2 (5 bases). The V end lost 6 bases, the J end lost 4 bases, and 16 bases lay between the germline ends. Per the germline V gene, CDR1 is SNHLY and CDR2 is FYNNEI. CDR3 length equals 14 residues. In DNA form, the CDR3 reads TGTGCCAGCAGAGAACTAGGGCCCCCATACGAGCAGTACTTC. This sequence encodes CASRELGPPYEQYF.

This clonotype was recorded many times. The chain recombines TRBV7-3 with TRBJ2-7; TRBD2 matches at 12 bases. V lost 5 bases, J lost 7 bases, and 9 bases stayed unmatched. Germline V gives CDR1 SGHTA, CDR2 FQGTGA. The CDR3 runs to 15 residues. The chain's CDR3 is CASSLKTSGRREQYF. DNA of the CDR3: TGTGCCAGCAGCCTCAAGACTAGCGGGAGAAGGGAGCAGTACTTC.

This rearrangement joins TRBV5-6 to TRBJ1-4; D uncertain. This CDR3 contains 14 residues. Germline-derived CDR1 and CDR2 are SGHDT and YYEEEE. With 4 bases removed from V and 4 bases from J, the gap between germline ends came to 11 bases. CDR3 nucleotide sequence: TGTGCCAGCAGCCGGGCCGGGTTTAATGAAAAACTGTTTTTT. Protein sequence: CASSRAGFNEKLFF. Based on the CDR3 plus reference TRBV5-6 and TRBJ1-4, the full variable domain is DAGVTQSPTHLIKTRGQQVTLRCSPKSGHDTVSWYQQALGQGPQFIFQYYEEEERQRGNFPDRFSGHQFPNYSSELNVNALLLGDSALYLCASSRAGFNEKLFFGSGTQLSVL.

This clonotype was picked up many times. CDR3 bases: TGTGCCAGCAGCCCCTCATCAAGGACTGAAGCTTTCTTT. Its protein is CASSPSSRTEAFF. The chain employs TRBV7-9 and TRBJ1-1; no definite D call. The V end lost 5 bases, the J end lost 5 bases, and 12 bases lay between the germline ends. The CDR3 consists of 13 residues. CDR1 and CDR2 from the germline V gene are SEHNR and FQNEAQ (reference sequence).

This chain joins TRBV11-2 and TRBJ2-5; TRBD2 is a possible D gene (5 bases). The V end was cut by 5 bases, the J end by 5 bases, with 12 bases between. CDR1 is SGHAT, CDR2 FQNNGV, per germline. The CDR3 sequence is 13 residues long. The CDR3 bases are TGTGCCAGCAGCGCCACGGGGATGGAGACCCAGTACTTC. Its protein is CASSATGMETQYF.

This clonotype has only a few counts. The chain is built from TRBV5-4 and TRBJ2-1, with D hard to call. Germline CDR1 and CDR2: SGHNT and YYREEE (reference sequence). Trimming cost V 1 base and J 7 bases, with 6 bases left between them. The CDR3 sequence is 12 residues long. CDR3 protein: CASSLPRNEQFF. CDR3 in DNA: TGTGCCAGCAGCTTGCCTCGGAATGAGCAGTTCTTC.

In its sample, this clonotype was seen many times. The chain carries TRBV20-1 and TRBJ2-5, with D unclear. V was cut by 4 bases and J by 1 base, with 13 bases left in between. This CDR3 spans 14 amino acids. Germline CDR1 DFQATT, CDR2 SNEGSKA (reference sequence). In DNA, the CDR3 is TGCAGTGCTATGAAGTTCGTGGGCCAAGAGACCCAGTACTTC. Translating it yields CSAMKFVGQETQYF.

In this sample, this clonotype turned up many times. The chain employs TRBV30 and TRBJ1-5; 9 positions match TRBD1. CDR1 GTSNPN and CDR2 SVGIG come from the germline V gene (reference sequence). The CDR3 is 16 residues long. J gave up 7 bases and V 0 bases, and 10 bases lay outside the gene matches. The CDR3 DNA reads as TGTGCCTGGAGTGTACTTTTCGGGACAGGGAAACAGCCCCAGCATTTT. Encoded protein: CAWSVLFGTGKQPQHF.

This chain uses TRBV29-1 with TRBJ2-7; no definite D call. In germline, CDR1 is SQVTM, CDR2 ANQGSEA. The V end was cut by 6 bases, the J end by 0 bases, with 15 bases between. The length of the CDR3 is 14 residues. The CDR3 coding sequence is TGCAGCGTCATCCACGGCAGGAGCTCCTACGAGCAGTACTTC. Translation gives CSVIHGRSSYEQYF.

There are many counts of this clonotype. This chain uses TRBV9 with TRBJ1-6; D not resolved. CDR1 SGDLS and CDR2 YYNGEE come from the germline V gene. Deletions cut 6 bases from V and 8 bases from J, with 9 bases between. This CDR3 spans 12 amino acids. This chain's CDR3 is CASKNLDSPLHF. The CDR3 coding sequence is TGTGCCAGCAAGAACCTCGATTCACCCCTCCACTTT.

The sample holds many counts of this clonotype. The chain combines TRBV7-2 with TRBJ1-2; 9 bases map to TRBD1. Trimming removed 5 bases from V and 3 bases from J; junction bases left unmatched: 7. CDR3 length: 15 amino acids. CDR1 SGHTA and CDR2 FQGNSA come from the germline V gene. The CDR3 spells CASSAYRGPYYGYTF. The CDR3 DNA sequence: TGTGCCAGCAGCGCATACAGGGGGCCCTACTATGGCTACACCTTC.

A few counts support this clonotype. The CDR3 here is CASSPGPSNTIYF. The CDR3 coding sequence is TGTGCCAGCAGTCCGGGACCTTCAAACACCATATATTTT. This chain connects TRBV6-1 to TRBJ1-3; maybe TRBD1 (5 bases). The CDR3 spans 13 residues. The V end lost 5 bases, the J end lost 6 bases, and 11 bases lay between the germline ends. Germline V gene sequence: CDR1 MNHNS, CDR2 SASEGT.

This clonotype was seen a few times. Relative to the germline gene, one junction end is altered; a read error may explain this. The CDR3 region has the DNA TGTGCCAGAAGTATGGTGACAGGGGACAATCAGCCCCAGCATTTT. It is translated as CARSMVTGDNQPQHF. V and J are TRBV19 and TRBJ1-5, with 8 positions matching TRBD1. Per germline, CDR1 LNHDA and CDR2 SQIVND (reference sequence). The CDR3 loop spans 15 amino acids.

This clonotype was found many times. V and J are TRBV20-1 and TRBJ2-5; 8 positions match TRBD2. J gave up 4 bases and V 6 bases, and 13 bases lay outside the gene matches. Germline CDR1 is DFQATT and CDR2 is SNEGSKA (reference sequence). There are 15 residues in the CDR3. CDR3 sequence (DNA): TGCAGTGCCCGGGCCGGGAGGGCCACAGGAGAGACCCAGTACTTC. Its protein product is CSARAGRATGETQYF.

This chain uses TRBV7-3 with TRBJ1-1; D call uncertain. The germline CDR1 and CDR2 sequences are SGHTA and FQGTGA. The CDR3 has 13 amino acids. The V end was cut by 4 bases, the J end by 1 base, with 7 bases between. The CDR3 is CASSSSKNTEAFF. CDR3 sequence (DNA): TGTGCCAGCAGCTCGTCCAAGAACACTGAAGCTTTCTTT.

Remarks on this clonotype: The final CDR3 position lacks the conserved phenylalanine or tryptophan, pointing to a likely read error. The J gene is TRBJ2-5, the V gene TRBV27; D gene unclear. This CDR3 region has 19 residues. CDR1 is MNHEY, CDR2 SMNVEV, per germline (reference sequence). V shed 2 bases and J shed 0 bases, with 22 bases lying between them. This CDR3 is CASSLEEGPTPQDQETQYS. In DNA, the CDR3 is TGTGCCAGCAGTTTAGAGGAAGGACCTACCCCTCAGGACCAAGAGACCCAGTACTCC.